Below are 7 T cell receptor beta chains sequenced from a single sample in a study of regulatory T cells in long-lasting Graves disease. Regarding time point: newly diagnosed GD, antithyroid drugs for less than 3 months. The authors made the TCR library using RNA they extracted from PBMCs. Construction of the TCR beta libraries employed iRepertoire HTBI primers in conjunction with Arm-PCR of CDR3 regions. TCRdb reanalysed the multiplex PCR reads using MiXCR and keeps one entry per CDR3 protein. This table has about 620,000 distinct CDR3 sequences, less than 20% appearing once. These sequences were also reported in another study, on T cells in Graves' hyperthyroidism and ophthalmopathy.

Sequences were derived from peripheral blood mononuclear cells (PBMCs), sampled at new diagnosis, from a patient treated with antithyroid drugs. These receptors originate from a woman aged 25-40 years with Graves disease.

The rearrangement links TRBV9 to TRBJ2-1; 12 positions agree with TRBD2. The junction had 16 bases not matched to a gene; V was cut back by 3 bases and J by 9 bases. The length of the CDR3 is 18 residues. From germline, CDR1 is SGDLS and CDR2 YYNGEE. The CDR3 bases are TGTGCCAGCAGCGCACCCTCCGACCCTAGCGGGAGGGCCGGTGAGCAGTTCTTC. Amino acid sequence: CASSAPSDPSGRAGEQFF.

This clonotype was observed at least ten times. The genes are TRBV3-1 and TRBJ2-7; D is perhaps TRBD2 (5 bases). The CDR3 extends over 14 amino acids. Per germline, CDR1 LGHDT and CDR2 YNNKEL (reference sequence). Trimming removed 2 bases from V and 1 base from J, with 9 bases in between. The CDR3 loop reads CASSQRQRSYEQYF. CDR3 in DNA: TGTGCCAGCAGCCAACGGCAGCGGTCCTACGAGCAGTACTTC.

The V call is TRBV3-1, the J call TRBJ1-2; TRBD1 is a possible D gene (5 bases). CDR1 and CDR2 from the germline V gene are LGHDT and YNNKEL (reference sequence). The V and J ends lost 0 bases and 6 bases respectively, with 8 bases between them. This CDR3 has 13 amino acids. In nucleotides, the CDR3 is TGTGCCAGCAGCCAAGAAGGGGAGGATGGCTACACCTTC. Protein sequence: CASSQEGEDGYTF.

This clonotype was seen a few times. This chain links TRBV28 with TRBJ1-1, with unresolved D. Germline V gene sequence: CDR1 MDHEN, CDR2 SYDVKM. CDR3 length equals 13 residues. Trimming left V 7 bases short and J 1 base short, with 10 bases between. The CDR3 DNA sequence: TGTGCCAGCATGACCCTAGCGAACACTGAAGCTTTCTTT. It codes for CASMTLANTEAFF.

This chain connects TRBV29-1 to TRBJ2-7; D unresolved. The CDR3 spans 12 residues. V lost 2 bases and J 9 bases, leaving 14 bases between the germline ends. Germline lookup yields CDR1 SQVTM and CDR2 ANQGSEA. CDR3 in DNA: TGCAGCGTTGAAACGGACGGCCGTGGGCAGTACTTC. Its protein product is CSVETDGRGQYF.

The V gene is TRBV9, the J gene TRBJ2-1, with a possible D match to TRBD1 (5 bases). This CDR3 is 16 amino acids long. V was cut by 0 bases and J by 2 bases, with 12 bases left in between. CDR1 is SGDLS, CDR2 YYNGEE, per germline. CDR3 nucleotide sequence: TGTGCCAGCAGCGTAGACCGACAGTTCCCCTACAATGAGCAGTTCTTC. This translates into CASSVDRQFPYNEQFF.

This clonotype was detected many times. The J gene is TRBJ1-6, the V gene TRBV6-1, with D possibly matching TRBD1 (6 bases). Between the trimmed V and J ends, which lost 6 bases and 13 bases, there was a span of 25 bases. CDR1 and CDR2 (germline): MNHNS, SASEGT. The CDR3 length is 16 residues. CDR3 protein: CASRRDMVVSTSPLHF. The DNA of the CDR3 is TGTGCCAGCAGACGGGACATGGTGGTTTCAACGTCTCCCCTCCACTTT.